The T cell receptor beta chain under discussion was sequenced for a study of lymphopenia after photon versus proton radiotherapy. General study points: Survival link was tested only in deceased patients; proton benefit remains a possibility. Proton therapy kept repertoires fairly stable, unlike photons, which gained effector/memory cells.

Repertoires were generated with immunoSEQ multiplex PCR, while TCRdb's copy carries only in-frame clones and drops some. The sample shows around 150,000 clones, 70% to 90% of them seen only once. This clone was counted a few times. Its target is unknown. Germline V gives CDR1 DFQATT, CDR2 SNEGSKA (reference sequence). Trimming shortened V by 3 bases and J by 8 bases, and 8 bases separated the two germline ends. This CDR3 is 11 amino acids long. This sequence joins TRBV20-1 and TRBJ2-1; D may be TRBD2 (5 bases). Specimen: peripheral blood, collected from a patient treated with photon-based radiotherapy. The clonotype was recovered from a man aged 50 or older with gastric cancer. CDR3 in DNA: TGCAGTGCTAGCGGGAAGGATGAGCAGTTCTTC. Translated: CSASGKDEQFF.